The sequence of this TCR beta chain was determined in a study of shared clonotypes between healthy human individuals. Germline V gene data show CDR1 as SNHLY and CDR2 as FYNNEI. The CDR3 runs to 14 residues. In the sorted-subset replicate PCRs, 200 ng DNA, 25,000 to 30,000 T cell genomes, was used. Profiling relied on immunoSEQ multiplex PCR, and the TCRdb table lists in-frame clones only, not all of them. Seen here are hundreds of thousands of clones, more than 70% observed once, and the top ten hold 1.8%. Only a few counts were recorded for this clone. Its antigen is unidentified. One junction end does not reproduce the germline sequence, and a read error may be involved. Study conclusions and caveats: The authors sampled blood alone, and tissue repertoires likely differ. Represented genetic and exposure-history diversity was restricted by having few donors.

Recent acute infections and vaccinations were absent in the healthy HIV-negative adult donors. The chain couples TRBV2 to TRBJ2-7, with D unclear. The sequence came from a woman aged 25 to 39 in good health. The sample taken for sequencing was memory CD4+ T cells sorted from blood. Sample subset: CD45RA-negative fraction. CDR3 loop: CASTEWANPYEQYF. In DNA form, the CDR3 reads TGTGCCAGCACTGAATGGGCAAACCCCTACGAGCAGTACTTC. The full variable domain, in which reference TRBV2 and TRBJ2-7 provide the parts outside the CDR3, is EPEVTQTPSHQVTQMGQEVILRCVPISNHLYFYWYRQILGQKVEFLVSFYNNEISEKSEIFDDQFSVERPDGSNFTLKIRSTKLEDSAMYFCASTEWANPYEQYFGPGTRLTVT.